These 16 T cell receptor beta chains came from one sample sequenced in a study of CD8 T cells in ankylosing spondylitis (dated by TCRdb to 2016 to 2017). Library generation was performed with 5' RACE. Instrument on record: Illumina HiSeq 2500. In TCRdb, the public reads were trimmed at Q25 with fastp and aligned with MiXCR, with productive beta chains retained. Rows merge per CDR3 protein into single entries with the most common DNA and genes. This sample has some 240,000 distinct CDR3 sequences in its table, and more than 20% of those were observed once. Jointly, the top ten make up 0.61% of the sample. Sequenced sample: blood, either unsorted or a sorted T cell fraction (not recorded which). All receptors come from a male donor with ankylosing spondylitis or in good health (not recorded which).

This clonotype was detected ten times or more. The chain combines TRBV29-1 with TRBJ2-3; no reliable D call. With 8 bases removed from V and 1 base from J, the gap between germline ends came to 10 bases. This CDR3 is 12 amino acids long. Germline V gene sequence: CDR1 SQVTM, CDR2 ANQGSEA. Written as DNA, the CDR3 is TGCAGCATATTGACCGGCACAGATACGCAGTATTTT. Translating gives CSILTGTDTQYF.

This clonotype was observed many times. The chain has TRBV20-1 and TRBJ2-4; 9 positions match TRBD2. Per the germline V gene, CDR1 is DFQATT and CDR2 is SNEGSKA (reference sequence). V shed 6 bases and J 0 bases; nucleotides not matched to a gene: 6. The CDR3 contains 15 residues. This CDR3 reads CSAFGLALAKNIQYF. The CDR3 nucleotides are TGCAGTGCCTTCGGACTAGCGTTAGCCAAAAACATTCAGTACTTC.

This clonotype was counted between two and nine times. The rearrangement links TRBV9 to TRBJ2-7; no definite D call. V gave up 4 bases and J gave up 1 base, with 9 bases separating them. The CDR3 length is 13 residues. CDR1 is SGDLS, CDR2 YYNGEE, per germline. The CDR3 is CASSPDPSYEQYF. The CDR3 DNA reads TGTGCCAGCAGCCCGGACCCTTCCTACGAGCAGTACTTC.

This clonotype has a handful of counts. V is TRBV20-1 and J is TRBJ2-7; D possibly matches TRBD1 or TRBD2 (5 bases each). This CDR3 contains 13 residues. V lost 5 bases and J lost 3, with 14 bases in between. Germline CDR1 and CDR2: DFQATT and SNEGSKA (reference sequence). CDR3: CSAQRDAGYEQYF. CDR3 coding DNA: TGCAGTGCTCAAAGGGACGCCGGCTACGAGCAGTACTTC.

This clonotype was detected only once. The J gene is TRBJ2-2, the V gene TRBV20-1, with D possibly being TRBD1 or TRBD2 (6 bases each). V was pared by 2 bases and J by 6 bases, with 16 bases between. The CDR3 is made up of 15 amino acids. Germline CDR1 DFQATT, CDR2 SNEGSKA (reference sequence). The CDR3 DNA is TGCAGTGCTAGACCCCATGGAGGGGGTCCCGGGGAGCTGTTTTTT. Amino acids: CSARPHGGGPGELFF.

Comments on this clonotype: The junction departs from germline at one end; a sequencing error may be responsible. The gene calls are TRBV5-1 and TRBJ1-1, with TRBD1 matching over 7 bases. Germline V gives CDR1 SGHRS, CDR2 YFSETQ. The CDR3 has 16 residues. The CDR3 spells CASSSQGSGWGTEGFF. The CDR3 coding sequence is TGCGCCAGCAGCTCACAGGGGTCGGGGTGGGGGACTGAAGGTTTCTTT.

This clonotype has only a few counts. CDR3 sequence reads: CASSLVGDFYEQYF. The CDR3 DNA is TGTGCCAGCAGCTTAGTCGGTGACTTCTACGAGCAGTACTTC. J is TRBJ2-7 and V is TRBV11-2; D gene unclear. The germline CDR1 and CDR2 sequences are SGHAT and FQNNGV. V was shortened by 1 base and J by 3 bases, with 10 bases between the two germline ends. The CDR3 covers 14 residues.

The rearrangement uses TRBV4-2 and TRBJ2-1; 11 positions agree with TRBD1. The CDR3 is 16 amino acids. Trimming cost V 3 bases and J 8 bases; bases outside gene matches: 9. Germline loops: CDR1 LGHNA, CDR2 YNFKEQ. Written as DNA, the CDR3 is TGTGCCAGCAGCCACGGTTTGGGACAGGGGGTAGATGAGCAGTTCTTC. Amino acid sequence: CASSHGLGQGVDEQFF.

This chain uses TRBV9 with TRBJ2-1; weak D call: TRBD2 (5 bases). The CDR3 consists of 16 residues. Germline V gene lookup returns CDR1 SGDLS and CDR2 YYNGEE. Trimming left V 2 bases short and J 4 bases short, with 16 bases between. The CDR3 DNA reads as TGTGCCAGCAGCGTGTCGGCGGGTGTAATATACAATGAGCAGTTCTTC. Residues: CASSVSAGVIYNEQFF.

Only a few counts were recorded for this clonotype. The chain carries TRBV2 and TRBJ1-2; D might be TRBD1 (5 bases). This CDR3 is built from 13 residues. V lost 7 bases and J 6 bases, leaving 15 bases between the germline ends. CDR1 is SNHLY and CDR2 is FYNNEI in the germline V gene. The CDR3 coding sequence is TGTGCCAGCATGGGCTCGGGGCTCGATGGCTACACCTTC. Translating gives CASMGSGLDGYTF. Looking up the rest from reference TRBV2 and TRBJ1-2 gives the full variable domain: EPEVTQTPSHQVTQMGQEVILRCVPISNHLYFYWYRQILGQKVEFLVSFYNNEISEKSEIFDDQFSVERPDGSNFTLKIRSTKLEDSAMYFCASMGSGLDGYTFGSGTRLTVV.

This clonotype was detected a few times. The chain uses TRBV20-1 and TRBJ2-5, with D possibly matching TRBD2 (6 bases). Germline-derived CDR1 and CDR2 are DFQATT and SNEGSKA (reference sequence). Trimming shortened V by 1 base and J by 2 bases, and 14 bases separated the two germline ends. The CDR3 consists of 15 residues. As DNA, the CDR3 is TGCAGTGCTAGAGTACTGGGGGGTGGGCAAGAGACCCAGTACTTC. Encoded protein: CSARVLGGGQETQYF.

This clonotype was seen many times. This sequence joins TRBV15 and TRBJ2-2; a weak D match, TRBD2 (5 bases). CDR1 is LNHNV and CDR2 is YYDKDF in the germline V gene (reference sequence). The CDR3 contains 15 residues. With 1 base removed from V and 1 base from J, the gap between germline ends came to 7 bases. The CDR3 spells CATSRARENTGELFF. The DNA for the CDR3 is TGTGCCACCAGCAGAGCGAGGGAGAACACCGGGGAGCTGTTTTTT.

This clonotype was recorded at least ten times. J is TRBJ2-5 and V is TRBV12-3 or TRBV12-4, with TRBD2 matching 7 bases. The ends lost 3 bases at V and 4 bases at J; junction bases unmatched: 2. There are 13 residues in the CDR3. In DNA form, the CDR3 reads TGTGCCAGCAGTTTCGGGGGGAGAGAGACCCAGTACTTC. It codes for CASSFGGRETQYF.

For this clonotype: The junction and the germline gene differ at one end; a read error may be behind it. CDR3 protein: CASSLEGGAKTQYF. DNA for the CDR3: TGTGCCAGCAGTTTAGAAGGGGGGGCAAAGACCCAGTACTTC. The chain couples TRBV7-9 to TRBJ2-5; D may be TRBD2 (7 bases). The CDR3 consists of 14 residues. Germline values: CDR1 SEHNR, CDR2 FQNEAQ (reference sequence).

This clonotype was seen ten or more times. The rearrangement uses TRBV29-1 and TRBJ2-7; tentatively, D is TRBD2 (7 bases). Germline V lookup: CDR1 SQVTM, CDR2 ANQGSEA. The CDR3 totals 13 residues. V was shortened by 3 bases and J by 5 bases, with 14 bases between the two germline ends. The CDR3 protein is CSVDPGGMDEQYF. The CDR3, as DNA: TGCAGCGTTGATCCGGGGGGCATGGACGAGCAGTACTTC.

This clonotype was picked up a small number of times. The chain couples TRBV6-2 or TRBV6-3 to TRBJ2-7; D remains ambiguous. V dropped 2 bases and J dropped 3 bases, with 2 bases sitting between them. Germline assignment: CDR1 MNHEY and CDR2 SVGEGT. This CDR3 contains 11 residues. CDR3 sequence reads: CASSYLYEQYF. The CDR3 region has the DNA TGTGCCAGCAGTTACCTCTACGAGCAGTACTTC.